This T cell receptor (beta chain) appears in the sequencing data of a study of siplizumab effects on memory and regulatory T cells. Study-wide points: The suppressive capacity of proliferating Tregs from siplizumab cultures remained unconfirmed. Mappable CD4+ clones that were alloreactive averaged around 70% Treg-derived with siplizumab versus roughly 25% in controls.

Of note for this clone: Antigen: not known.

Per-sample assaying covered some 10^5 TCR templates. Here immunoSEQ multiplex PCR was the method, and the copy in TCRdb shows in-frame clones only, minus some. Altogether roughly 120,000 clones are present, around 94% being singletons, with the ten largest covering approximately 1.8%. CDR1 and CDR2 from the germline V gene are SGHAT and FQNNGV. V was trimmed by 0 bases and J by 8 bases, leaving 13 bases between them. The CDR3 runs to 14 residues. The sample comprised non-Treg CD4+ T cells sorted from blood. The source of this sequence is a human donor in good health. The V and J genes are TRBV11-2 and TRBJ2-5, with a weak D call TRBD1 (6 bases). The chain's CDR3 is CASSLEASGVTQYF. The CDR3 coding sequence is TGTGCCAGCAGCTTAGAAGCGTCAGGGGTAACCCAGTACTTC.